These 27 T cell receptor beta chains originate from one sample sequenced in a study of response to subunit inactivated influenza vaccine. One entry per CDR3 protein results from TCRdb running MiXCR on the RT-PCR reads. Of hundreds of thousands of distinct CDR3 sequences in the sample, about a tenth were seen once. Sequencing was performed on PBMCs from blood, taken around seven weeks after vaccination. The origin of the receptors is a man aged 50-60 years who received an inactivated influenza vaccine.

This clonotype was counted between two and nine times. This sequence joins TRBV7-9 and TRBJ1-6; D call uncertain. V was cut by 2 bases and J by 4 bases, with 6 bases left in between. The CDR3 loop spans 14 amino acids. The germline CDR1 and CDR2 sequences are SEHNR and FQNEAQ (reference sequence). The DNA of the CDR3 is TGTGCCAGCAGCTTAATGGGTTATAATTCACCCCTCCACTTT. It specifies CASSLMGYNSPLHF.

In its sample, this clonotype was seen many times. This sequence joins TRBV24-1 and TRBJ2-5, with TRBD1 identical over 12 bases. CDR1 is KGHDR, CDR2 SFDVKD, per germline. The CDR3 extends over 15 amino acids. The ends lost 4 bases at V and 4 bases at J; junction bases unmatched: 3. CDR3 protein: CATSDLGQGAETQYF. CDR3 nucleotides: TGTGCCACCAGTGACCTGGGACAGGGGGCAGAGACCCAGTACTTC.

This clonotype was seen a few times. The chain has TRBV5-1 and TRBJ2-7, with D tentatively TRBD1 (6 bases). This CDR3 contains 16 residues. The V gene's germline CDR1 is SGHRS and CDR2 YFSETQ. Trimming shortened V by 1 base and J by 0 bases, and 14 bases separated the two germline ends. CDR3 sequence (DNA): TGCGCCAGCAGCTTGCATCCACAGGACAGCTCCTACGAGCAGTACTTC. Translation gives CASSLHPQDSSYEQYF.

The chain couples TRBV12-3 or TRBV12-4 to TRBJ1-5; 7 bases agree with TRBD1. Unmatched junction bases numbered 8, after V lost 4 bases and J lost 5 bases. This CDR3 comprises 15 residues. The CDR3 loop reads CASSSGTELYQPQHF. The CDR3 DNA is TGTGCCAGCAGTTCCGGGACAGAGCTTTATCAGCCCCAGCATTTT.

The chain has TRBV2 and TRBJ1-5; 8 bases match TRBD1. Germline V CDR1 and CDR2: SNHLY, FYNNEI. The V and J ends lost 6 bases and 6 bases, in that order; junction bases with no gene match: 7. The CDR3 has 14 amino acids. CDR3 sequence reads: CASRDRDGTQPQHF. The CDR3 DNA reads TGTGCCAGCAGGGACAGGGATGGGACTCAGCCCCAGCATTTT. The variable domain in full, completed from reference TRBV2 and TRBJ1-5, reads EPEVTQTPSHQVTQMGQEVILRCVPISNHLYFYWYRQILGQKVEFLVSFYNNEISEKSEIFDDQFSVERPDGSNFTLKIRSTKLEDSAMYFCASRDRDGTQPQHFGDGTRLSIL.

This chain connects TRBV5-5 to TRBJ2-7, with D possibly matching TRBD2 (6 bases). The CDR3 contains 16 residues. Trimming left V 4 bases short and J 4 bases short, with 21 bases between. Germline V CDR1 and CDR2: SGHKS, YYEKEE (reference sequence). Here the CDR3 reads CASSAALDGSTYEQYF. The DNA for the CDR3 is TGTGCCAGCAGCGCCGCCCTGGACGGGAGTACATACGAGCAGTACTTC.

The chain carries TRBV20-1 and TRBJ1-5; no definite D call. CDR3 size: 12 residues. In germline, CDR1 is DFQATT, CDR2 SNEGSKA (reference sequence). Trimming shortened V by 3 bases and J by 5 bases, and 8 bases separated the two germline ends. The chain's CDR3 is CSASDGDQPQHF. The DNA of the CDR3 is TGCAGTGCTAGCGACGGAGATCAGCCCCAGCATTTT.

Details on this clonotype: This may stem from a read error, because a much larger clone lies one nucleotide away. V and J are TRBV20-1 and TRBJ2-7, with D perhaps TRBD1 or TRBD2 (5 bases each). CDR3 length: 13 amino acids. Per germline, CDR1 DFQATT and CDR2 SNEGSKA (reference sequence). CDR3 nucleotide sequence: TGCAGTGCTAGTCCCGGGACCTCCTACGAGAAGTACTTC. Protein: CSASPGTSYEKYF.

This clonotype was observed at least ten times. The rearrangement links TRBV9 to TRBJ2-7, with D uncertain. The CDR3 is made up of 15 amino acids. The ends were cut back, 0 bases at V and 3 bases at J, with 13 bases in the middle. Germline V lookup: CDR1 SGDLS, CDR2 YYNGEE. CDR3 region: CASSVGIGLGYEQYF. The CDR3 DNA sequence: TGTGCCAGCAGCGTAGGCATAGGTTTAGGCTACGAGCAGTACTTC.

The chain links TRBV20-1 to TRBJ1-4; 8 bases are shared with TRBD1. This CDR3 has 16 residues. V shed 0 bases, J shed 8 bases, and the junction held 11 bases outside the gene matches. Germline CDR1 reads DFQATT; CDR2 reads SNEGSKA (reference sequence). CDR3 amino acids: CSARDIPRGRREKLFF. CDR3 nucleotides: TGCAGTGCTAGAGATATTCCCAGGGGGCGAAGGGAAAAACTGTTTTTT.

This clonotype was observed a handful of times. The V gene is TRBV11-2, the J gene TRBJ2-7; D ambiguous. Between the trimmed V and J ends, which lost 4 bases and 3 bases, there was a span of 13 bases. Germline V gene data show CDR1 as SGHAT and CDR2 as FQNNGV. The CDR3 consists of 14 residues. Here the CDR3 reads CASSSAGPNYEQYF. The DNA of the CDR3 is TGTGCCAGCAGCTCCGCCGGCCCCAACTACGAGCAGTACTTC.

This clonotype was counted ten times or more. The V call is TRBV12-3 or TRBV12-4, the J call TRBJ2-3, with no clear D. The V gene lost 8 bases and the J gene lost 4 bases, with 10 bases spanning the gap. This CDR3 region has 12 residues. This chain's CDR3 is CASQAPADTQYF. The CDR3 DNA reads TGTGCCAGCCAGGCACCAGCAGATACGCAGTATTTT.

This clonotype has just a few counts. The chain couples TRBV5-1 to TRBJ2-5; 10 bases match TRBD2. The germline CDR1 and CDR2 sequences are SGHRS and YFSETQ. This CDR3 contains 17 residues. V was clipped by 0 bases and J by 3 bases; unmatched bases: 8. CDR3 protein: CASSLAIRLAGEETQYF. The CDR3 coding sequence is TGCGCCAGCAGCTTGGCAATCCGACTAGCGGGTGAAGAGACCCAGTACTTC. The complete variable domain, with remaining parts taken from reference TRBV5-1 and TRBJ2-5, reads KAGVTQTPRYLIKTRGQQVTLSCSPISGHRSVSWYQQTPGQGLQFLFEYFSETQRNKGNFPGRFSGRQFSNSRSEMNVSTLELGDSALYLCASSLAIRLAGEETQYFGPGTRLLVL.

Many counts were recorded for this clonotype. The chain links TRBV5-1 to TRBJ1-1; D is uncertain. The CDR3 spans 14 residues. Trimming pared 0 bases from V and 5 bases from J, leaving 11 bases between. In germline, CDR1 is SGHRS, CDR2 YFSETQ. This CDR3 reads CASSLDSGGTEAFF. The CDR3 DNA reads TGCGCCAGCAGCTTGGATTCGGGTGGAACTGAAGCTTTCTTT.

This clonotype was seen a few times. The chain recombines TRBV29-1 with TRBJ2-2; D may be TRBD1 (6 bases). Germline V gene sequence: CDR1 SQVTM, CDR2 ANQGSEA. The length of the CDR3 is 13 residues. Trimming took 5 bases from V and 4 from J, leaving 11 bases between them. The CDR3 coding sequence is TGCAGCGTTTCCAGGGGCGGCACCGGGGAGCTGTTTTTT. It encodes CSVSRGGTGELFF.

This clonotype has more than one count but fewer than ten. The chain links TRBV5-1 to TRBJ2-7; possibly TRBD1 or TRBD2 for D (5 bases each). CDR3 size: 15 residues. CDR1 and CDR2 from the germline V gene are SGHRS and YFSETQ. The V end lost 5 bases, the J end lost 5 bases, and 20 bases lay between the germline ends. CDR3 DNA sequence: TGCGCCAGCAGGGACGGGACCTCCGGAGTTAACGAGCAGTACTTC. Protein sequence: CASRDGTSGVNEQYF.

The chain has TRBV20-1 and TRBJ1-6; D is ambiguous. This CDR3 contains 14 residues. The V gene lost 0 bases and the J gene lost 9 bases, with 12 bases spanning the gap. Per germline, CDR1 DFQATT and CDR2 SNEGSKA (reference sequence). The CDR3 here is CSARDPRVSSPLHF. DNA for the CDR3: TGCAGTGCTAGAGATCCGAGGGTTTCTTCACCCCTCCACTTT.

This clonotype was counted between two and nine times. This rearrangement joins TRBV20-1 to TRBJ2-7; 7 nucleotides line up with TRBD2. The CDR3 consists of 13 residues. Per germline, CDR1 DFQATT and CDR2 SNEGSKA (reference sequence). V gave up 7 bases and J gave up 5 bases; unmatched junction bases: 11. In nucleotides, the CDR3 is TGCAGTGGTGGAAGGACTAGGGCCCACGAGCAGTACTTC. This codes for CSGGRTRAHEQYF.

This clonotype was found many times. The chain recombines TRBV24-1 with TRBJ2-3; TRBD2 aligns across 8 bases. Germline loops: CDR1 KGHDR, CDR2 SFDVKD. V was clipped by 0 bases and J by 4 bases; unmatched bases: 5. The CDR3 loop spans 16 amino acids. CDR3 loop: CATSDLVAGTPDTQYF. CDR3 nucleotides: TGTGCCACCAGTGATTTGGTAGCGGGGACACCAGATACGCAGTATTTT.

V is TRBV5-1 and J is TRBJ2-5; possibly TRBD1 for D (5 bases). The germline V gene has CDR1 SGHRS and CDR2 YFSETQ. V dropped 2 bases and J dropped 1 base, with 15 bases sitting between them. The CDR3 extends over 16 amino acids. CDR3 nucleotides: TGCGCCAGCAGCTTCAATGGACAAGGGTCCCAAGAGACCCAGTACTTC. Translation gives CASSFNGQGSQETQYF. Based on the CDR3 plus reference TRBV5-1 and TRBJ2-5, the full variable domain is KAGVTQTPRYLIKTRGQQVTLSCSPISGHRSVSWYQQTPGQGLQFLFEYFSETQRNKGNFPGRFSGRQFSNSRSEMNVSTLELGDSALYLCASSFNGQGSQETQYFGPGTRLLVL.

The V call is TRBV12-3 or TRBV12-4, the J call TRBJ2-2; D ambiguous. V lost 7 bases to trimming and J lost 9 bases, with 9 bases between them. This CDR3 spans 11 amino acids. As DNA, the CDR3 is TGTGCCAGCACCCTGGTGCGGGAGCTGTTTTTT. This encodes CASTLVRELFF.

This clonotype has ten or more counts. The chain uses TRBV19 and TRBJ2-1; 7 bases match TRBD2. Unmatched junction bases numbered 10, after V lost 8 bases and J lost 3 bases. The V gene's germline CDR1 is LNHDA and CDR2 SQIVND (reference sequence). There are 15 residues in the CDR3. The CDR3: CASRDRDYLYNEQFF. In DNA, the CDR3 is TGTGCCAGTCGGGACCGGGACTACCTCTACAATGAGCAGTTCTTC.

This clonotype was seen many times. The chain carries TRBV7-2 and TRBJ1-1, with D perhaps matching TRBD1 (5 bases). CDR3 size: 14 residues. V gave up 5 bases and J gave up 1 base, with 11 bases separating them. CDR1 and CDR2 from the germline V gene are SGHTA and FQGNSA. The CDR3 nucleotides read TGTGCCAGCAGCGCGGGACGGCAGAACACTGAAGCTTTCTTT. Translation gives CASSAGRQNTEAFF.

This clonotype was found a few times. The gene calls are TRBV7-2 and TRBJ1-5, with D tentatively TRBD1 (6 bases). CDR3 length: 15 amino acids. In germline, CDR1 is SGHTA, CDR2 FQGNSA. V dropped 5 bases and J dropped 1 base, with 12 bases sitting between them. The CDR3 is CASSLGTRSNQPQHF. The CDR3 DNA reads TGTGCCAGCAGCCTGGGGACAAGGAGCAATCAGCCCCAGCATTTT.

This clonotype was found a few times. J is TRBJ1-2 and V is TRBV20-1, with 7 bases that match TRBD1. V lost 5 bases to trimming and J lost 7 bases; unmatched junction nucleotides: 10. Germline V gene lookup returns CDR1 DFQATT and CDR2 SNEGSKA (reference sequence). The CDR3 is made up of 13 amino acids. Written as DNA, the CDR3 is TGCAGTGCTGTTGTGACAGGGAGGCCTGGCTACACCTTC. Translation: CSAVVTGRPGYTF.

The V call is TRBV5-1, the J call TRBJ2-7, with 8 bases aligning to TRBD1. Per the germline V gene, CDR1 is SGHRS and CDR2 is YFSETQ. The CDR3 loop spans 14 amino acids. The junction had 9 bases not matched to a gene; V was cut back by 4 bases and J by 6 bases. CDR3 loop: CASSDPDRGREQYF. CDR3 in DNA: TGCGCCAGCAGCGACCCCGACAGGGGACGCGAGCAGTACTTC. The entire variable domain, with the rest obtained from reference TRBV5-1 and TRBJ2-7, is as follows: KAGVTQTPRYLIKTRGQQVTLSCSPISGHRSVSWYQQTPGQGLQFLFEYFSETQRNKGNFPGRFSGRQFSNSRSEMNVSTLELGDSALYLCASSDPDRGREQYFGPGTRLTVT.

The chain uses TRBV2 and TRBJ2-1; maybe TRBD2 (5 bases). This CDR3 is built from 13 residues. The germline gives CDR1 SNHLY, CDR2 FYNNEI. V was pared by 0 bases and J by 10 bases, with 10 bases between. The CDR3 loop reads CASSEALRLEQFF. CDR3 nucleotide sequence: TGTGCCAGCAGTGAAGCGCTGAGACTAGAGCAGTTCTTC.